This record looks at one T cell receptor (beta chain) sequence and its context. What it binds is not known. This entry is derived from a study of identical twins. Notes on the study in general: Potential partial confounding of zero-insertion analyses by invariant MAIT and iNKT cells was noted.

This CDR3 comprises 16 residues. J was trimmed by 0 bases and V by 5 bases; bases with no gene match: 7. Germline lookup yields CDR1 SGHDT and CDR2 YYEEEE. TCRdb passed the 5' RACE reads through MiXCR, listing each CDR3 protein once. This table holds fewer than 500,000 distinct CDR3 sequences, 24% found once. The sample was also linked to a second study, of T cells expressing NK-cell markers. That publication notes: One of eight sequenced donors was HCMV-seronegative; the other seven were seropositive. The study found dominant NKG2C+ clonotypes at about 1.0-7.0% of CD8+ T cells in about 6 donors. In several donors, dominant clonotypes made up roughly 28.3-65% of CD3+CD56-NKG2C+ cells.

The rearrangement uses TRBV5-6 and TRBJ2-2; 7 bases line up with TRBD2. The sequenced material came from CD4+ T cells sorted from blood. The clonotype comes from a woman younger than 35 in good health. This CDR3 reads CASRMTGTTNTGELFF. The CDR3 DNA sequence: TGTGCCAGCAGAATGACCGGGACTACGAACACCGGGGAGCTGTTTTTT.